Listed here are 9 T cell receptor beta chains from one sample, sequenced in a study of OX40 agonist ivuxolimab in advanced cancers. Sequenced by immunoSEQ multiplex PCR; TCRdb stores in-frame clones only, minus some. The profile shows around 50,000 clones, over 85% of them singletons. The specimen comprised CD4+ or CD8+ T cells sorted from blood, sampled in a trial of the OX40 agonist ivuxolimab. These receptors were collected from an adult with an advanced solid tumor such as melanoma, head and neck, liver or kidney cancer.

The rearrangement uses TRBV19 and TRBJ1-5, with 8 bases identical to TRBD1. The junction had 15 bases not matched to a gene; V was cut back by 8 bases and J by 0 bases. This CDR3 is built from 18 residues. Germline CDR1 and CDR2: LNHDA and SQIVND (reference sequence). The CDR3 region is CASHLQGVGHYSNQPQHF. CDR3 in DNA: TGTGCCAGTCACCTACAGGGGGTCGGCCACTATAGCAATCAGCCCCAGCATTTT.

Only one count was recorded for this clone. The gene calls are TRBV2 and TRBJ1-1; D unclear. CDR3 length equals 12 residues. Germline V lookup: CDR1 SNHLY, CDR2 FYNNEI. V was clipped by 4 bases and J by 2 bases, with 5 bases between them. CDR3 residues: CASSAGNTEAFF. Written as DNA, the CDR3 is TGTGCCAGCAGTGCAGGAAACACTGAAGCTTTCTTT.

The chain links TRBV30 to TRBJ1-1; 7 positions match TRBD1. J gave up 1 base and V 4 bases, and 0 bases lay outside the gene matches. Germline values: CDR1 GTSNPN, CDR2 SVGIG (reference sequence). The CDR3 is 12 amino acids. This CDR3 is CAWNRGNTEAFF. In DNA form, the CDR3 reads TGTGCCTGGAACAGGGGGAACACTGAAGCTTTCTTT.

This chain links TRBV28 with TRBJ2-5, with D uncertain. CDR3 length: 15 residues. Trimming stripped 5 bases from V and 5 bases from J, with 18 bases between. Germline loops: CDR1 MDHEN, CDR2 SYDVKM. The CDR3 region is CASSQSRLVQETQYF. For the CDR3, the DNA is TGTGCCAGCAGTCAAAGTCGCCTCGTCCAGGAGACCCAGTACTTC.

The chain has TRBV27 and TRBJ2-7, with 9 bases identical to TRBD2. J gave up 0 bases and V 6 bases, and 9 bases lay outside the gene matches. CDR1 is MNHEY, CDR2 SMNVEV, per germline (reference sequence). The CDR3 covers 16 residues. The CDR3 protein is CASSLFSGGTSYEQYF. CDR3 coding DNA: TGTGCCAGCAGCCTTTTTAGCGGGGGCACCTCCTACGAGCAGTACTTC.

Only one count was recorded for this clone. This chain links TRBV29-1 with TRBJ2-5; TRBD2 matches 8 bases. Per the germline V gene, CDR1 is SQVTM and CDR2 is ANQGSEA. V shed 1 base and J 3 bases; nucleotides not matched to a gene: 1. This CDR3 is 13 amino acids long. As DNA, the CDR3 is TGCAGCGTTGAAGGGGGACTAGAAGAGACCCAGTACTTC. The encoded protein is CSVEGGLEETQYF.

V is TRBV18 and J is TRBJ2-3; TRBD2 might be the D (6 bases). Trimming stripped 3 bases from V and 0 bases from J, with 10 bases between. The CDR3 extends over 15 amino acids. The germline V gene encodes CDR1 KGHSH and CDR2 LQKENI. This CDR3 is CASSPSLASTDTQYF. For the CDR3, the DNA is TGTGCCAGCTCACCCTCACTAGCAAGCACAGATACGCAGTATTTT.

V is TRBV21-1 and J is TRBJ2-1; TRBD2, the table's D call, was not compared with the DNA. TRBV21-1 is a pseudogene. This CDR3 is built from 16 residues. CDR3 region: CASSKALLAGINEQFF. CDR3 bases: TGTGCCAGCAGCAAAGCGCTGTTAGCGGGGATTAATGAGCAGTTCTTC.

The chain links TRBV6-1 to TRBJ1-5; 7 bases match TRBD1. Per germline, CDR1 MNHNS and CDR2 SASEGT. J lost 5 bases, V lost 4 bases, and 5 bases had no gene match. There are 14 residues in the CDR3. CDR3 in amino acids: CASSARTGDQPQHF. The CDR3 DNA reads TGTGCCAGCAGTGCGAGGACAGGCGATCAGCCCCAGCATTTT.